This entry lists 9 T cell receptor beta chains sequenced from one sample in a study of T cell responses to AZD1222 COVID-19 vaccine. Assay: immunoSEQ multiplex PCR; the TCRdb copy retains only in-frame clones and omits some. The sample has about 140,000 clones; about nine tenths are singletons. The sequenced sample was peripheral blood, obtained on day 0 of AZD1222 vaccination. The receptors were sampled from an adult in good health.

This chain connects TRBV11-2 to TRBJ2-5; D possibly matches TRBD1 or TRBD2 (5 bases each). Trimming removed 4 bases from V and 3 bases from J, with 15 bases in between. This CDR3 contains 15 residues. Germline loops: CDR1 SGHAT, CDR2 FQNNGV. CDR3 coding DNA: TGTGCCAGCAGCTATTCCGGGACGGCAAAAGAGACCCAGTACTTC. This codes for CASSYSGTAKETQYF.

CDR3 bases: TGTGCCAGCAGTCTTCAGGGACCCTTAAGCGGTTCACCCCTCCACTTT. Its protein is CASSLQGPLSGSPLHF. The chain uses TRBV27 and TRBJ1-6, with a tentative D call TRBD1 (5 bases). The germline gives CDR1 MNHEY, CDR2 SMNVEV (reference sequence). Trimming cost V 5 bases and J 9 bases, with 20 bases left between them. This CDR3 comprises 16 residues.

This clone was recorded only once. The chain carries TRBV5-1 and TRBJ2-2; D gene uncertain. The germline CDR1 and CDR2 sequences are SGHRS and YFSETQ. CDR3 length: 20 residues. Trimming shortened V by 3 bases and J by 3 bases, and 27 bases separated the two germline ends. The CDR3 sequence is CASSSSNPRMGYVDTGELFF. As DNA, the CDR3 is TGCGCCAGCAGCTCTTCAAACCCCCGAATGGGGTATGTGGACACCGGGGAGCTGTTTTTT. Looking up the rest from reference TRBV5-1 and TRBJ2-2 gives the full variable domain: KAGVTQTPRYLIKTRGQQVTLSCSPISGHRSVSWYQQTPGQGLQFLFEYFSETQRNKGNFPGRFSGRQFSNSRSEMNVSTLELGDSALYLCASSSSNPRMGYVDTGELFFGEGSRLTVL.

CDR3 residues: CASSGGVGNEQFF. DNA of the CDR3: TGTGCCAGCAGTGGTGGGGTCGGGAACGAGCAGTTCTTC. The chain joins TRBV12-3 or TRBV12-4 to TRBJ2-1; TRBD2 might be the D (5 bases). V lost 5 bases and J lost 10, with 15 bases in between. The CDR3 is 13 residues long.

The chain has TRBV28 and TRBJ2-7, with TRBD2 as a possible D gene (6 bases). The V end lost 1 base, the J end lost 3 bases, and 16 bases lay between the germline ends. The CDR3 totals 16 residues. Germline V gene lookup returns CDR1 MDHEN and CDR2 SYDVKM. The CDR3: CASSLSSGGVIYEQYF. The CDR3 nucleotides are TGTGCCAGCAGTTTATCATCCGGAGGGGTTATCTACGAGCAGTACTTC.

The gene calls are TRBV6-6 and TRBJ1-4, with no clear D. CDR1 is MNHNY, CDR2 SVGAGI, per germline (reference sequence). Trimming shortened V by 4 bases and J by 5 bases, and 17 bases separated the two germline ends. The CDR3 extends over 16 amino acids. The CDR3 is CASSFAEGRKNEKLFF. The CDR3 DNA reads TGTGCCAGCAGTTTCGCCGAAGGGAGGAAAAATGAAAAACTGTTTTTT.

The CDR3 coding sequence is TGTGCCAGCACCAAGGGTAATGAGCAGTTCTTC. Translated, it gives CASTKGNEQFF. This chain uses TRBV5-4 with TRBJ2-1, with D uncertain. The V gene lost 6 bases and the J gene lost 7 bases, with 8 bases spanning the gap. This CDR3 is built from 11 residues. Germline values: CDR1 SGHNT, CDR2 YYREEE (reference sequence).

This chain uses TRBV5-4 with TRBJ2-5; 9 nucleotides line up with TRBD1. Germline V gene lookup returns CDR1 SGHNT and CDR2 YYREEE (reference sequence). V shed 3 bases and J 5 bases; nucleotides not matched to a gene: 8. The CDR3 is 15 residues long. The CDR3 is CASSWGQGATETQYF. DNA of the CDR3: TGTGCCAGCAGCTGGGGACAGGGCGCTACTGAGACCCAGTACTTC.

This clone was seen only once. The V gene is TRBV28, the J gene TRBJ2-7; D uncertain. The germline V gene has CDR1 MDHEN and CDR2 SYDVKM. Between the trimmed V and J ends, which lost 7 bases and 0 bases, there was a span of 7 bases. The CDR3 has 12 amino acids. The CDR3 DNA sequence: TGTGCCAGCAAAGCCGACTCCTACGAGCAGTACTTC. Residues: CASKADSYEQYF. The full variable domain, in which reference TRBV28 and TRBJ2-7 provide the parts outside the CDR3, is DVKVTQSSRYLVKRTGEKVFLECVQDMDHENMFWYRQDPGLGLRLIYFSYDVKMKEKGDIPEGYSVSREKKERFSLILESASTNQTSMYLCASKADSYEQYFGPGTRLTVT.